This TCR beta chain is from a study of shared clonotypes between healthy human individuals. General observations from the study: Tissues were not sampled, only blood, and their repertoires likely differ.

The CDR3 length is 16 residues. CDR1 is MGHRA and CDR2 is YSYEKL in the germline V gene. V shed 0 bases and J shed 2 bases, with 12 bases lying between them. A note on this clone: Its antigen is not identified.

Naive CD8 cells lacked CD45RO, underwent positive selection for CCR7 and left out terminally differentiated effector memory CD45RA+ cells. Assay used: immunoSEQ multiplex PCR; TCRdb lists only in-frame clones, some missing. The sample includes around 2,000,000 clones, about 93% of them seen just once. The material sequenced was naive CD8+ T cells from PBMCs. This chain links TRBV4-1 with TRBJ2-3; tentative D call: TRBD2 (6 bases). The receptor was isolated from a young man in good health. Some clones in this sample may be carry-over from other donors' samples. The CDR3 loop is CASSQDRLVHTDTQYF. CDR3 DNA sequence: TGCGCCAGCAGCCAAGACAGACTAGTTCACACAGATACGCAGTATTTT.